Following are 4 T cell receptor beta chains from one sample sequenced in a study of T cells in Graves' hyperthyroidism and ophthalmopathy. RNA transcripts were the template for amplifying TCR beta CDR3 regions. First-round RT-PCR of the TCR CDR3 relied on the HTBI primer set. TCRdb reprocessed the multiplex PCR reads via MiXCR and lists one record per CDR3 protein. The sample lists approximately 510,000 distinct CDR3 sequences, less than 25% occurring once. Source material: blood. The origin of the receptors is a man aged 18 to 29 with Graves' hyperthyroidism.

This clonotype has only a few counts. The chain has TRBV10-3 and TRBJ1-1; 11 bases align to TRBD1. This CDR3 spans 14 amino acids. Germline loops: CDR1 ENHRY, CDR2 SYGVKD. With 11 bases clipped from V and 5 bases from J, the junction kept 10 bases outside the gene matches. For the CDR3, the DNA is TGTGCCTCCTCGACGGGACAGGGGGGTACTGAAGCTTTCTTT. Translating it yields CASSTGQGGTEAFF.

This clonotype was observed at least ten times. V and J are TRBV6-1 and TRBJ2-7, with 9 bases matching TRBD2. CDR3 length: 14 residues. The germline V gene has CDR1 MNHNS and CDR2 SASEGT. V was clipped by 6 bases and J by 3 bases; unmatched bases: 6. CDR3 in amino acids: CASSPARGGYEQYF. The CDR3 bases are TGTGCCAGCAGCCCCGCGCGGGGGGGCTACGAGCAGTACTTC.

This clonotype showed up many times. The J gene is TRBJ1-1, the V gene TRBV13; D gene unclear. The CDR3 is made up of 14 amino acids. Trimming took 1 base from V and 5 from J, leaving 11 bases between them. Germline-derived CDR1 and CDR2 are PRHDT and FYEKMQ (reference sequence). CDR3 coding DNA: TGTGCCAGCAGCTTAGACGACCTTGGAACTGAAGCTTTCTTT. Its protein is CASSLDDLGTEAFF. Supplemented by reference TRBV13 and TRBJ1-1, the full variable domain reads AAGVIQSPRHLIKEKRETATLKCYPIPRHDTVYWYQQGPGQDPQFLISFYEKMQSDKGSIPDRFSAQQFSDYHSELNMSSLELGDSALYFCASSLDDLGTEAFFGQGTRLTVV.

This clonotype was seen many times. One end of the junction fails to match germline, which may point to a read error. The rearrangement joins TRBV12-3 or TRBV12-4 to TRBJ2-2; 7 nucleotides match TRBD1. The CDR3 is 13 amino acids. CDR3 region: CASSFQGDGELLF. The CDR3 bases are TGTGCCAGCAGTTTCCAGGGGGACGGGGAGCTGCTTTTT.